This T cell receptor beta chain was obtained from a study of blood T cell repertoires in COVID-19 (dated by TCRdb to 2019 to 2021). In terms of the full investigation: Samples from collaborators originated in the United States, Italy and Spain and spanned both the acute and convalescent phases of COVID-19. The prospective study material was composed of cDNA or gDNA derived from T cells, B-cell-depleted T cells, or PBMCs. Subjects who had been exposed to COVID-19, were actively infected with it, or had recovered from it provided the deeply sampled blood TCRbeta repertoires that made up the dataset. A freely available public database, intended as a resource for researchers studying the immune response to SARS-CoV-2, is where the repertoires were released. Samples were obtained from the ongoing ImmuneRACE study (first 160 participants) and from over 1,000 subjects provided by 6 global collaborators. Nearly every sample came with metadata listing a de-identified subject ID, COVID-19 status, age in years and sex. Where available, HLA class I and class II types were taken from metadata supplied by the sample provider and were not determined by assay-based typing.

Trimming takes 4 bases off V and 1 base off J; junction bases not matched to a gene: 7. Based on the germline V gene, the CDR1 and CDR2 sequences are SGDLS and YYNGEE. The CDR3, from cysteine to phenylalanine, totals 17 residues. This entry keeps only the CDR3 DNA: 51 bases, framed from base 1. TCRbeta CDR3 regions were amplified from genomic DNA by means of the immunoSEQ Assay, a bias-controlled multiplex PCR. As for the authors' bioinformatics: The number of nucleated cells in each sample was estimated from the amplification of reference gene primers within the assay. To quantify the absolute abundance of each unique TCRbeta CDR3 rearrangement, sequence reads were collapsed and filtered. For each sample, productive Simpson clonality was calculated as the square root of Simpson's diversity index over productive rearrangements. In TCRdb, the immuneACCESS table is reduced to in-frame sequences with V and J assigned. These tables do not hold every clone; where another copy was compared, an unresolved V gene accounts for under half, and the others remain unexplained. V and J calls and clone size are those listed in that table; D and trimming were worked out from the DNA. For this sample the table gives roughly 68,000 clones, of which about 88% were detected only once. The ten top clones hold almost 5% of the sample.

Whole blood was collected in K2EDTA tubes by collaborating institutions according to the institutions' own protocols. For TCRbeta analysis, collaborators shipped samples as frozen whole blood, isolated PBMCs, or DNA extracted from either of those sample types. Here is what the overall study found, with its caveats: Clinical and demographic metadata were provided uncurated, with the amount varying by source and participant.

Concerning this clone: Its specific antigen is unknown. No clone much larger than this one lies a single base away; base qualities are absent.

The rearranged segments are TRBV9 and TRBJ2-1, with 11 bases in between that match TRBD2. The TCR sequence derives from a woman in her fifties or sixties with active COVID-19. What was sequenced was peripheral blood. Read as DNA, the sequence is TGTGCCAGCAGCCACAATTCTAGCGGGAGGTCCTACAATGAGCAGTTCTTC. It codes for CASSHNSSGRSYNEQFF. Supplemented by the reference TRBV9 and TRBJ2-1 proteins around the CDR3, the complete variable domain is DSGVTQTPKHLITATGQRVTLRCSPRSGDLSVYWYQQSLDQGLQFLIQYYNGEERAKGNILERFSAQQFPDLHSELNLSSLELGDSALYFCASSHNSSGRSYNEQFFGPGTRLTVL.